This T cell receptor beta chain appears in the sequencing data of a study of control samples from healthy donors and cancer patients. Sequencing used immunoSEQ multiplex PCR; TCRdb keeps in-frame clones, though not all of them. The sample lists fewer than 300,000 clones, roughly four fifths occurring once. The CDR3 consists of 14 residues. Germline V gene lookup returns CDR1 SGHRS and CDR2 YFSETQ. The V end was cut by 4 bases, the J end by 0 bases, with 11 bases between. The chain carries TRBV5-1 and TRBJ2-7, with D unresolved. The sequencing sample was made of PBMCs. This receptor was obtained from a woman aged 60-70 years with lung cancer. The CDR3 reads CASSLEQTSYEQYF. The DNA of the CDR3 is TGCGCCAGCAGCCTGGAGCAGACCTCCTACGAGCAGTACTTC.